The 7 T cell receptor gamma chains below were found in one sample sequenced in a study of Vδ1+ human thymocytes. Points from the study as a whole: In the thymus, TRG and TRD repertoires looked highly polyclonal with Gaussian CDR3 lengths.

No cognate antigen is known for these TCRs. RNA was extracted from the cells and then reverse transcribed. CDR3 amplicons came from multiplex PCR with pooled V-gene forward and constant-region reverse primers. TCRdb fed the multiplex PCR reads into CATT to redo clone calling. Of 25,000 to 35,000 gamma-chain clones listed, more than 15% were seen once; the top ten hold roughly 1.9%. The sample consisted of Vdelta1+ gamma-delta thymocytes from the thymus. The subset denotes: FACS-sorted CD3+ TCRalphabeta- TCRVdelta1+ TCRVdelta2- thymocytes. These receptors all stem from a boy in the first two years of life who had congenital heart surgery.

The chain combines TRGV9 with TRGJ1 or TRGJ2. The CDR3 loop spans 16 amino acids. Unmatched junction bases numbered 11, after V lost 3 bases and J lost 0 bases. Germline V gene sequence: CDR1 GITISATS, CDR2 ISYDGTV (reference sequence). The CDR3 reads CALWEFPTKNYYKKLF. The CDR3 DNA reads as TGTGCCTTGTGGGAGTTCCCAACCAAGAATTATTATAAGAAACTCTTT.

This clone was counted only a few times. The chain carries TRGV9 and TRGJ1 or TRGJ2. V shed 1 base and J 12 bases; nucleotides not matched to a gene: 6. The CDR3 has 11 amino acids. Germline lookup yields CDR1 GITISATS and CDR2 ISYDGTV (reference sequence). This CDR3 reads CALWEVNRKLF. The CDR3 DNA follows: TGTGCCTTGTGGGAGGTAAATAGGAAACTCTTT.

The chain joins TRGV9 to TRGJ1 or TRGJ2. Germline CDR1 reads GITISATS; CDR2 reads ISYDGTV (reference sequence). This CDR3 comprises 16 residues. The V gene end was trimmed by 0 bases and the J gene end by 5 bases; junction bases not matched to a gene: 13. CDR3 sequence: CALWEVRGLRDYKKLF. The CDR3, as DNA: TGTGCCTTGTGGGAGGTGCGGGGCCTCCGGGATTATAAGAAACTCTTT.

This clone was detected only a few times. The V and J genes are TRGV5 and TRGJ1 or TRGJ2. The germline V gene encodes CDR1 VINAFY and CDR2 YDVSNSKD. The V gene end was trimmed by 1 base and the J gene end by 8 bases; junction bases not matched to a gene: 8. This CDR3 has 13 amino acids. CDR3: CATWDSDSHKKLF. CDR3 nucleotide sequence: TGTGCCACCTGGGACAGCGACAGCCATAAGAAACTCTTT.

In its sample, this clone was seen a few times. The V gene is TRGV3, the J gene TRGJ1 or TRGJ2. The CDR3 is 12 amino acids. V dropped 0 bases and J dropped 11; count of bases not matched to a gene: 7. CDR1 and CDR2 (germline): VTNTFY, YDVSTARD (reference sequence). CDR3 in amino acids: CATWDRPWEKLF. The CDR3 DNA reads as TGTGCCACCTGGGACAGGCCGTGGGAGAAACTCTTT.

Turning to this clone: This may arise from a read error, as a much more abundant clone is one base away. J is TRGJ1 or TRGJ2 and V is TRGV4. The CDR3 totals 12 residues. Germline values: CDR1 EGSTGY, CDR2 YDSYTSSV. CDR3 in amino acids: CATWDGYDKKLF. The CDR3 bases are TGTGCCACCTGGGATGGTTATGATAAGAAACTCTTT.

This clone was counted only a few times. The gene calls are TRGV4 and TRGJ1 or TRGJ2. Unmatched junction bases numbered 5, after V lost 0 bases and J lost 12 bases. CDR3 size: 11 residues. Looked up from germline, CDR1 is EGSTGY and CDR2 is YDSYTSSV. In nucleotides, the CDR3 is TGTGCCACCTGGGATGGGCACTCGAAACTCTTT. It encodes CATWDGHSKLF.